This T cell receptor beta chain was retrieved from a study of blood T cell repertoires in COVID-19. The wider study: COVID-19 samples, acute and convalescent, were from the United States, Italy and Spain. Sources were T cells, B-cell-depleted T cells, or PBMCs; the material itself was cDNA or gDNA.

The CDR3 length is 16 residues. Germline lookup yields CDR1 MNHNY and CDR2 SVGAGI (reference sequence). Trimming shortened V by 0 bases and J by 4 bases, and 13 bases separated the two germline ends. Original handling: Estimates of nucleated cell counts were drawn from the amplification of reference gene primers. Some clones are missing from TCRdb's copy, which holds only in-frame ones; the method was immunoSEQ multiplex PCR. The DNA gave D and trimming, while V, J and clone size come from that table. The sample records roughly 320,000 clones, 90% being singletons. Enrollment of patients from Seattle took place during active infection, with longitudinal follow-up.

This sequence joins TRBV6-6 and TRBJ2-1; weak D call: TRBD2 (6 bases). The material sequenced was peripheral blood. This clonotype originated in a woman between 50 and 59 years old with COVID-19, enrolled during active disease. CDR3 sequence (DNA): TGTGCCAGCAGTTACTCATCCGCGGGGTGGTACAATGAGCAGTTCTTC. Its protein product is CASSYSSAGWYNEQFF.